Below, 5 T cell receptor beta chains from the same sample are listed, as sequenced in a study of blood T cells in healthy people across ages. The authors ran a second PCR of about 7 to 11 cycles using a sample-barcoded 5' primer and a J-beta primer mix. Each CDR3 protein gets one entry after TCRdb re-called the 5' RACE reads with MiXCR. Of over 600,000 distinct CDR3 sequences in the sample, about 61% were seen once. The sequencing sample was made of blood. Receptors were obtained from a man aged 35 to 55 in good health.

The J gene is TRBJ1-6, the V gene TRBV14; possible D gene TRBD1, 6 bases. V lost 5 bases to trimming and J lost 10 bases, with 18 bases between them. Germline V lookup: CDR1 SGHDN, CDR2 FVKESK. This CDR3 contains 15 residues. The CDR3 nucleotides read TGTGCCAGCAGCGCTAACGGACAGCCCTTGTCACCCCTCCACTTT. Translating it yields CASSANGQPLSPLHF.

The rearrangement joins TRBV5-1 to TRBJ2-5; D might be TRBD1 (5 bases). The CDR3 runs to 15 residues. V dropped 0 bases and J dropped 1 base, with 10 bases sitting between them. CDR1 is SGHRS and CDR2 is YFSETQ in the germline V gene. CDR3 nucleotide sequence: TGCGCCAGCAGCTTGGAGGGGTATGTCCAAGAGACCCAGTACTTC. This gives the protein CASSLEGYVQETQYF.

This clonotype was recorded once. The CDR3: CASSVKDSLETQYF. In nucleotides, the CDR3 is TGTGCCAGCAGTGTAAAAGACAGCCTAGAGACCCAGTACTTC. The chain employs TRBV28 and TRBJ2-5, with TRBD1 as a possible D gene (5 bases). The CDR3 totals 14 residues. V was clipped by 5 bases and J by 4 bases, with 14 bases between them. Germline CDR1 reads MDHEN; CDR2 reads SYDVKM.

This sequence joins TRBV11-1 and TRBJ2-1; 8 nucleotides align to TRBD2. Per germline, CDR1 SGHAT and CDR2 FQDESV (reference sequence). The CDR3 has 15 residues. The ends lost 1 base at V and 7 bases at J; junction bases unmatched: 6. DNA of the CDR3: TGTGCCAGCAGCTTAGGCGGGGGGCCGAGGAATGAGCAGTTCTTC. This codes for CASSLGGGPRNEQFF.

Remarks on this clonotype: The junction differs from germline at one of its ends, possibly a read error. The CDR3 here is CSVQTETATNEKPFF. In DNA, the CDR3 is TGCAGCGTCCAGACAGAAACTGCAACTAATGAAAAACCGTTTTTT. The chain uses TRBV29-1 and TRBJ1-4; possibly TRBD1 for D (5 bases). The germline CDR1 and CDR2 sequences are SQVTM and ANQGSEA. The CDR3 sequence is 15 residues long.